This T cell receptor beta chain was identified during a study of blood T cell repertoires in COVID-19. Overall study: The United States, Italy and Spain supplied acute and convalescent COVID-19 samples. PBMCs, B-cell-depleted T cells, or T cells provided the cDNA or gDNA that made up the material.

As processed by the authors: For nucleated cells, counts were estimated from reference gene primer amplification. The assay was immunoSEQ multiplex PCR, and TCRdb's table has in-frame clones only and misses some. From that table come the V and J calls and clone size; the DNA was used to work out D and trimming. The table lists fewer than 90,000 clones, about three quarters of them singletons. Worth noting for this clone: This CDR3 is also generated by other DNA sequences in the sample.

V dropped 6 bases and J dropped 4; count of bases not matched to a gene: 0. The length of the CDR3 is 12 residues. CDR1 and CDR2 from the germline V gene are SNHLY and FYNNEI. What was sequenced was peripheral blood. The V gene is TRBV2, the J gene TRBJ1-2; 9 positions match TRBD1. This receptor was taken from a woman older than 75 with acute or convalescent COVID-19. The CDR3 sequence: CASRGQGYGYTF. The CDR3 DNA is TGTGCCAGCAGGGGACAGGGCTATGGCTACACCTTC.